The 8 T cell receptor beta chains below all came from one sample that was sequenced in a study of T-cell reconstitution after alpha-beta-depleted transplantation in children. Unique molecular identifiers featured in how the TCRbeta library was prepared. MiXCR was run by TCRdb on the PCR reads, yielding one entry per CDR3 protein. The sample yields 190,000 or so distinct CDR3 sequences, about 6.8% seen once. The sample here was PBMCs from the stem cell graft donor, taken from the stem cell graft. These receptors were collected from a human donor who donated a stem cell graft to a child with Wiskott-Aldrich syndrome.

The chain uses TRBV12-5 and TRBJ1-5; D is uncertain. The CDR3 is 12 residues long. Germline assignment: CDR1 LGHNT and CDR2 FRNRAP. V was trimmed by 3 bases and J by 4 bases, leaving 4 bases between them. Written as DNA, the CDR3 is TGTGCTAGTGGTTTTCGGAATCAGCCCCAGCATTTT. This codes for CASGFRNQPQHF.

This clonotype has ten or more counts. The rearrangement joins TRBV20-1 to TRBJ1-2; D is unresolved. Germline-derived CDR1 and CDR2 are DFQATT and SNEGSKA (reference sequence). Trimming pared 1 base from V and 7 bases from J, leaving 19 bases between. CDR3 length: 15 amino acids. The DNA for the CDR3 is TGCAGTGCTAGAGGGGCCCGGACCAACGGAGTTGGCTACACCTTC. It codes for CSARGARTNGVGYTF.

This clonotype was detected ten times or more. The V gene is TRBV12-3 or TRBV12-4, the J gene TRBJ2-4, with D perhaps matching TRBD1 or TRBD2 (5 bases each). With 1 base removed from V and 8 bases from J, the gap between germline ends came to 12 bases. The CDR3 runs 14 residues. This chain's CDR3 is CASSLGGPTDIQYF. The CDR3 DNA reads TGTGCCAGCAGTTTAGGGGGACCCACGGACATTCAGTACTTC.

The chain recombines TRBV3-1 with TRBJ2-1; 9 bases align to TRBD2. This CDR3 contains 17 residues. Germline CDR1 LGHDT, CDR2 YNNKEL (reference sequence). The trim removed 8 bases at V and 6 bases at J, leaving 17 bases unmatched. The CDR3 region has the DNA TGTGCCAGCTCCAAGGATGTCGCGGGAGGGCCTGTCAATGAGCAGTTCTTC. Its protein product is CASSKDVAGGPVNEQFF.

At least ten counts were recorded for this clonotype. The chain joins TRBV5-1 to TRBJ2-3; D may match TRBD1 or TRBD2 (5 bases each). The CDR3 extends over 14 amino acids. The V end was cut by 4 bases, the J end by 4 bases, with 13 bases between. Germline loops: CDR1 SGHRS, CDR2 YFSETQ. The CDR3 DNA reads TGCGCCAGCAGCCCAACAGGAGGCCCAGATACGCAGTATTTT. It yields the protein CASSPTGGPDTQYF. The complete variable domain, with remaining parts taken from reference TRBV5-1 and TRBJ2-3, reads KAGVTQTPRYLIKTRGQQVTLSCSPISGHRSVSWYQQTPGQGLQFLFEYFSETQRNKGNFPGRFSGRQFSNSRSEMNVSTLELGDSALYLCASSPTGGPDTQYFGPGTRLTVL.

In its sample, this clonotype was seen many times. This rearrangement joins TRBV29-1 to TRBJ1-2, with D perhaps TRBD1 (6 bases). Trimming took off 6 bases at V and 4 bases at J, with 15 bases between the two ends. The CDR3 extends over 13 amino acids. The germline gives CDR1 SQVTM, CDR2 ANQGSEA. The CDR3 region is CSVRDTSSYGYTF. The CDR3 DNA follows: TGCAGCGTCCGGGACACCTCTTCCTATGGCTACACCTTC. Filled out from reference TRBV29-1 and TRBJ1-2, the complete variable domain reads SAVISQKPSRDICQRGTSLTIQCQVDSQVTMMFWYRQQPGQSLTLIATANQGSEATYESGFVIDKFPISRPNLTFSTLTVSNMSPEDSSIYLCSVRDTSSYGYTFGSGTRLTVV.

The chain uses TRBV12-3 or TRBV12-4 and TRBJ1-5; D is possibly TRBD1 (6 bases). The V end lost 5 bases, the J end lost 4 bases, and 15 bases lay between the germline ends. The CDR3 sequence is 15 residues long. CDR3 in amino acids: CASSGDLQGNQPQHF. The CDR3 coding sequence is TGTGCCAGCAGTGGTGATTTACAGGGTAATCAGCCCCAGCATTTT.

The table lists this clonotype with many counts. V and J are TRBV6-5 and TRBJ2-3; 10 nucleotides line up with TRBD2. This CDR3 is built from 16 residues. Unmatched junction bases numbered 4, after V lost 0 bases and J lost 4 bases. Germline V gene sequence: CDR1 MNHEY, CDR2 SVGAGI. The CDR3 reads CASSYSGAGGADTQYF. CDR3 DNA sequence: TGTGCCAGCAGTTACTCGGGAGCGGGGGGGGCAGATACGCAGTATTTT.